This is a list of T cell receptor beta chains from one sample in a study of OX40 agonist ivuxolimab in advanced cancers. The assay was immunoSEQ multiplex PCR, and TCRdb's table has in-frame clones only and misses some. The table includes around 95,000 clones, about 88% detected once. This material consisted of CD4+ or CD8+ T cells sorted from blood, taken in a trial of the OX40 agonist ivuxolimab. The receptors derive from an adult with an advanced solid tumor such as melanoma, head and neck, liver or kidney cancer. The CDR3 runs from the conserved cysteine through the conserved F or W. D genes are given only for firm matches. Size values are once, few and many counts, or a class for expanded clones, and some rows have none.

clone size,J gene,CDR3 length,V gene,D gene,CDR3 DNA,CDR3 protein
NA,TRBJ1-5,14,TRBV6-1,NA,TGTGCCACTCACCTGACAGGTAGCAATCAGCCCCAGCATTTT,CATHLTGSNQPQHF
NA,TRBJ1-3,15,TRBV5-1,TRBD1,TGCGCCAGCACCCTGACAGGGAACTCTGGAAACACCATATATTTT,CASTLTGNSGNTIYF
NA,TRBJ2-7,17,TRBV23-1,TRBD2,TGCGCCAGCAGTCAATCTTCTGGCGGGAGGAGCTCCTACGAGCAGTACTTC,CASSQSSGGRSSYEQYF
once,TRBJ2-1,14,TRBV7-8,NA,TGTGCCAGCAGCTTAGATGGGACAATTAATGAGCAGTTCTTC,CASSLDGTINEQFF
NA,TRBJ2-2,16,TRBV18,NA,TGTGCCAGCTCACCTCTGGGCAGGACCAACACCGGGGAGCTGTTTTTT,CASSPLGRTNTGELFF
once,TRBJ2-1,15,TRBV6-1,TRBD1,TGTGCCACCAAGGGGGCCGGGCTCGACTACAATGAGCAGTTCTTC,CATKGAGLDYNEQFF
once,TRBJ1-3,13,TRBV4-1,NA,TGCGCCAGCAGCTCCTCCTGGCGAAACACCATATATTTT,CASSSSWRNTIYF
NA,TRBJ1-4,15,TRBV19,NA,TGTGCCAGTAGTATGGGGCCAGGGCCGAATGAAAAACTGTTTTTT,CASSMGPGPNEKLFF
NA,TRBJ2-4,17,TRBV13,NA,TGTGCCAGCAGCTTAGGACAGAGACGTCTAGCCAAAAACATTCAGTACTTC,CASSLGQRRLAKNIQYF
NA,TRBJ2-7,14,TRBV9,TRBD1,TGTGCCAGCAGCTTAGGACAGGGCCGGGGTGAGCAGTACTTC,CASSLGQGRGEQYF
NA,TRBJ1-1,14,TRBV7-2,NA,TGTGCCAGCAGCAACAGGGCTGCGAACACTGAAGCTTTCTTT,CASSNRAANTEAFF
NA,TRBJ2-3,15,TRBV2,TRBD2,TGTGCCAGCAGGGGGCGGGGGGTCCTAACCGATACGCAGTATTTT,CASRGRGVLTDTQYF
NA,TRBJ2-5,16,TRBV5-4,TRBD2,TGTGCCAGCAGCTTGGGAACTAGCGGGGTTCAAGAGACCCAGTACTTC,CASSLGTSGVQETQYF
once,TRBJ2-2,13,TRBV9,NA,TGTGCCAGCAGCTACACGAACACCGGGGAGCTGTTTTTT,CASSYTNTGELFF
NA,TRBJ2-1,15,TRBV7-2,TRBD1,TGTGCCAGCAGCAGGGACAGGGGGCCCTACAATGAGCAGTTCTTC,CASSRDRGPYNEQFF
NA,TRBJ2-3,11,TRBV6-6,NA,TGTGCCAGCGCGCCGGGGGATACGCAGTATTTT,CASAPGDTQYF
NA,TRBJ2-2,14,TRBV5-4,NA,TGTGCCAGCAGCTTAAGAGGGAACACCGGGGAGCTGTTTTTT,CASSLRGNTGELFF
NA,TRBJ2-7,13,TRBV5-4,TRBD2,TGTGCCAGCAGCTTAAGGACTAGCGACGAGCAGTACTTC,CASSLRTSDEQYF
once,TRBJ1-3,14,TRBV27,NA,TGTGCCAGCAGTTCCCTGGGGTCTGGAAACACCATATATTTT,CASSSLGSGNTIYF
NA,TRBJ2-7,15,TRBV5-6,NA,TGTGCCAGCAGCCCGTTGGGGCCCACGAGCGACGAGCAGTACTTC,CASSPLGPTSDEQYF
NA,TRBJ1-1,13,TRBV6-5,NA,TGTGCCAGCAGGGGCAGTAAGAACACTGAAGCTTTCTTT,CASRGSKNTEAFF
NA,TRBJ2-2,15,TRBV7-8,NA,TGTGCCAGCAGCTTCACGACAACCAGCACCGGGGAGCTGTTTTTT,CASSFTTTSTGELFF
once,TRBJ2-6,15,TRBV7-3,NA,TGTGCCAGCAGCCCAAGGGGCGGTGGGGCCAACGTCCTGACTTTC,CASSPRGGGANVLTF
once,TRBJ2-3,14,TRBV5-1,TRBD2,TGCGCCAGCAGCAAAAGCGGGACCACAGATACGCAGTATTTT,CASSKSGTTDTQYF
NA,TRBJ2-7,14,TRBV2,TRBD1,TGTGCCAGCAGCCGCGACAGGGCGGTCGACGAGCAGTACTTC,CASSRDRAVDEQYF
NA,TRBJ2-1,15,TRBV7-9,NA,TGTGCCAGCAGCTTAGGTTTGAGCTCCTACAATGAGCAGTTCTTC,CASSLGLSSYNEQFF
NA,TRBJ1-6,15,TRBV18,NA,TGTGCCAGCTCCCCCCTGAGCTCCTATAATTCACCCCTCCACTTT,CASSPLSSYNSPLHF
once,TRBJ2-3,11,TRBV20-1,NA,TGCAGTGCTAGGAGTTTAGATACGCAGTATTTT,CSARSLDTQYF
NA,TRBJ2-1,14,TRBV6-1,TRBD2,TGTGCCAGGGCCGGGACTAGCGGGTGGGATGAGCAGTTCTTC,CARAGTSGWDEQFF
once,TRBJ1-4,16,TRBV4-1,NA,TGCGCCAGCAGCCAAGATCCGCCGGGTAGGAATGAAAAACTGTTTTTT,CASSQDPPGRNEKLFF
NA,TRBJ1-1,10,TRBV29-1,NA,TGCAGCACCCAGGGGACTGAAGCTTTCTTT,CSTQGTEAFF
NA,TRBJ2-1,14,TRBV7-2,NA,TGTGCCAGCAGTCCGGAGGGGGGGCCCCGTGAGCAGTTCTTC,CASSPEGGPREQFF
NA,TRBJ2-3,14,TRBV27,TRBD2,TGTGCCAGCAGTTCTAGCGGGAGATCAGATACGCAGTATTTT,CASSSSGRSDTQYF
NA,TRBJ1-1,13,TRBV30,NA,TGTGCCTGGAGTCCCCAGGGGAACACTGAAGCTTTCTTT,CAWSPQGNTEAFF
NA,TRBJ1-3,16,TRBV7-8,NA,TGTGCCAGCAGCCGATCCAGTTCATTCTCTGGAAACACCATATATTTT,CASSRSSSFSGNTIYF
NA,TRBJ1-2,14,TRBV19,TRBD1,TGTGCCAGTAGTTCGGAACAGGGGCTCTATGGCTACACCTTC,CASSSEQGLYGYTF
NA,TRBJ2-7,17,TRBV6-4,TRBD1,TGTGCCAGCAGTGACTCGGATTCTTGGACAGGGGGGCACGAGCAGTACTTC,CASSDSDSWTGGHEQYF
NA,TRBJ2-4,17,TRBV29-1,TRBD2,TGCAGCGCCGAAGGGACTAGCGGGGGAGAGGCCAAAAACATTCAGTACTTC,CSAEGTSGGEAKNIQYF
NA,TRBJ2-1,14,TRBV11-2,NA,TGTGCCAGCAGCTTAATGAGTAGGGACAATGAGCAGTTCTTC,CASSLMSRDNEQFF
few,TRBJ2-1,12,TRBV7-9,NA,TGTGCCAGCAGCGAAGACAGCAATGAGCAGTTCTTC,CASSEDSNEQFF
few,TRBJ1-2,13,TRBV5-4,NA,TGTGCCAGCAGCTCCCCGGTGAGGGCTGGCTACACCTTC,CASSSPVRAGYTF
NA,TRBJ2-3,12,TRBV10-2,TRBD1,TGCGCCAGCAGAAGAGGACAGGGGTTAGAGTATTTT,CASRRGQGLEYF
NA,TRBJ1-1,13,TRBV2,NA,TGTGCCAGCAGTGACAGGGTGGACACTGAAGCTTTCTTT,CASSDRVDTEAFF
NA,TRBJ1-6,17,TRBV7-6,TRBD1,TGTGCCAGCAGCCCCTTCGGAGGGGGCGCCTATAATTCACCCCTCCACTTT,CASSPFGGGAYNSPLHF
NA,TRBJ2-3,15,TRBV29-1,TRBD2,TGCAGCGTTGCCGGGACTAGCGGTCGTACAGATACGCAGTATTTT,CSVAGTSGRTDTQYF
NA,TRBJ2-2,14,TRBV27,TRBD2,TGTGCCAGCGGGAGGGCCTCTATTGCCGGGGAGCTGTTTTTT,CASGRASIAGELFF
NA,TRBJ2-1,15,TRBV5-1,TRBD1,TGCGCCAGCAGCCCACAGGGGAACCCCTACAATGAGCAGTTCTTC,CASSPQGNPYNEQFF